This T cell receptor (beta chain) came from a study of CD8 T cells in ankylosing spondylitis. Points from the study as a whole: Disease-linked clones were CD8+ and relatively rare in peripheral blood. Fewer than 10 highly homologous variants formed a TCR beta motif that appeared characteristic of ankylosing spondylitis blood.

CDR1 and CDR2 from the germline V gene are SEHNR and FQNEAQ (reference sequence). Trimming cost V 5 bases and J 2 bases; bases outside gene matches: 5. CDR3 length equals 15 residues. This clonotype showed up just a few times. Antigen specificity is unknown. TCRdb fed the 5' RACE reads into MiXCR, producing one record per CDR3 protein. In the table there are 200,000 to 300,000 distinct CDR3 sequences, roughly a tenth of which are singletons. Sample: blood, either unsorted or a sorted T cell fraction (not recorded which). The chain recombines TRBV7-9 with TRBJ2-2, with 7 nucleotides matching TRBD1. This receptor was identified in a male donor with ankylosing spondylitis or in good health (not recorded which). As DNA, the CDR3 is TGTGCCAGCAGCGGAGACAGGGCAAACACCGGGGAGCTGTTTTTT. Its protein is CASSGDRANTGELFF.